Following are 18 T cell receptor beta chains from one sample sequenced in a study of control samples from healthy donors and cancer patients. Measured with immunoSEQ multiplex PCR; TCRdb has only the in-frame clones, and not every one. The table records some 150,000 clones, 85% to 95% of them present only once. Sequencing was performed on PBMCs. The origin of the receptors is a man in his 60s with colorectal cancer.

CDR3 residues: CAWSASRVGGRTDTQYF. CDR3 in DNA: TGTGCCTGGAGTGCTTCCCGGGTCGGTGGTAGAACAGATACGCAGTATTTT. This rearrangement joins TRBV30 to TRBJ2-3, with unresolved D. The CDR3 runs to 17 residues. CDR1 and CDR2 from the germline V gene are GTSNPN and SVGIG (reference sequence). V lost 1 base and J 3 bases, leaving 20 bases between the germline ends.

This chain joins TRBV5-1 and TRBJ2-7; 7 bases are shared with TRBD1. This CDR3 spans 12 amino acids. The trim removed 3 bases at V and 6 bases at J, leaving 3 bases unmatched. Per germline, CDR1 SGHRS and CDR2 YFSETQ. The CDR3 sequence: CASSSQGTEQYF. CDR3 nucleotide sequence: TGCGCCAGCAGCTCACAGGGGACCGAGCAGTACTTC.

The chain joins TRBV7-6 to TRBJ1-4; D is possibly TRBD1 (5 bases). Per the germline V gene, CDR1 is SGHVS and CDR2 is FNYEAQ. This CDR3 contains 15 residues. The germline V and J ends were trimmed by 1 base and 8 bases, with 14 bases remaining between them. The CDR3, as DNA: TGTGCCAGCAGCTTAGGGCAGGGCGCAGGGGAAAAACTGTTTTTT. Translation gives CASSLGQGAGEKLFF.

The J gene is TRBJ1-5, the V gene TRBV10-3; no clear D gene. The CDR3 totals 13 residues. Germline V gives CDR1 ENHRY, CDR2 SYGVKD. V was shortened by 6 bases and J by 1 base, with 7 bases between the two germline ends. CDR3 DNA: TGTGCCATCAGCCCCCAAAGCAATCAGCCCCAGCATTTT. This codes for CAISPQSNQPQHF.

This chain uses TRBV18 with TRBJ2-5, with 12 bases lining up with TRBD2. V shed 1 base, J shed 2 bases, and the junction held 8 bases outside the gene matches. CDR3 length: 18 residues. Germline CDR1 reads KGHSH; CDR2 reads LQKENI. As DNA, the CDR3 is TGTGCCAGCTCACCACTCAGCCGCGGACTAGCGGGGCAAGAGACCCAGTACTTC. It specifies CASSPLSRGLAGQETQYF.

The rearrangement joins TRBV28 to TRBJ1-2; D gene ambiguous. V was shortened by 6 bases and J by 3 bases, with 8 bases between the two germline ends. Per the germline V gene, CDR1 is MDHEN and CDR2 is SYDVKM. The CDR3 is made up of 12 amino acids. The CDR3 sequence: CASSPADYGYTF. The CDR3 DNA sequence: TGTGCCAGCAGCCCGGCTGACTATGGCTACACCTTC.

The rearrangement joins TRBV24-1 to TRBJ2-5, with 14 bases fitting TRBD2. CDR3 size: 16 residues. The germline V gene has CDR1 KGHDR and CDR2 SFDVKD. Trimming cost V 4 bases and J 4 bases; bases outside gene matches: 4. The CDR3 DNA is TGTGCCACCAGTGACTCGGGGACTAGCGGGGGAGAGACCCAGTACTTC. Its protein is CATSDSGTSGGETQYF.

The chain links TRBV3-1 (or the pseudogene TRBV3-2) to TRBJ1-1; D is ambiguous. There are 14 residues in the CDR3. V lost 1 base to trimming and J lost 2 bases, with 8 bases between them. Germline V CDR1 and CDR2: LGHDT, YNNKEL (reference sequence). CDR3 DNA: TGTGCCAGCAGCCAAGCTCGGGGAAACACTGAAGCTTTCTTT. Translated: CASSQARGNTEAFF.

The chain combines TRBV4-3 with TRBJ1-2, with TRBD1 matching 9 bases. Trimming removed 2 bases from V and 4 bases from J; junction bases left unmatched: 5. CDR3 length: 15 amino acids. The V gene's germline CDR1 is LGHNA and CDR2 YSLEER. The CDR3 region is CASSQNRGQGYGYTF. The CDR3 DNA reads as TGCGCCAGCAGCCAAAACAGGGGGCAGGGCTATGGCTACACCTTC.

The CDR3 spells CASSFGDRDQETQYF. DNA of the CDR3: TGCGCCAGCAGCTTCGGGGACAGAGATCAAGAGACCCAGTACTTC. J is TRBJ2-5 and V is TRBV5-1; 7 bases are a match to TRBD1. The length of the CDR3 is 15 residues. The germline V gene encodes CDR1 SGHRS and CDR2 YFSETQ. The V and J ends lost 2 bases and 2 bases, in that order; junction bases with no gene match: 6. The full variable domain, completed using reference TRBV5-1 and TRBJ2-5, is KAGVTQTPRYLIKTRGQQVTLSCSPISGHRSVSWYQQTPGQGLQFLFEYFSETQRNKGNFPGRFSGRQFSNSRSEMNVSTLELGDSALYLCASSFGDRDQETQYFGPGTRLLVL.

The chain recombines TRBV18 with TRBJ2-5; D perhaps matches TRBD1 (6 bases). This CDR3 is built from 15 residues. The V end lost 2 bases, the J end lost 1 base, and 11 bases lay between the germline ends. Germline CDR1 KGHSH, CDR2 LQKENI. In DNA, the CDR3 is TGTGCCAGCTCACCAATCCAGGGGTCCCAAGAGACCCAGTACTTC. Its translation is CASSPIQGSQETQYF.

The CDR3: CASSFDRVNNGYTF. CDR3 DNA sequence: TGTGCCAGCAGTTTCGACAGGGTAAATAATGGCTACACCTTC. The chain carries TRBV6-6 and TRBJ1-2; 7 bases fit TRBD1. Germline trimming cut 4 bases from V and 6 bases from J; bases unmatched to any gene: 8. This CDR3 contains 14 residues. The germline V gene encodes CDR1 MNHNY and CDR2 SVGAGI (reference sequence).

J is TRBJ1-3 and V is TRBV9; 8 nucleotides match TRBD1. This CDR3 has 15 amino acids. Germline V CDR1 and CDR2: SGDLS, YYNGEE. Unmatched junction bases numbered 7, after V lost 4 bases and J lost 4 bases. The CDR3 reads CASSRNAGGGNTIYF. DNA of the CDR3: TGTGCCAGCAGCCGAAACGCAGGGGGCGGAAACACCATATATTTT. The full variable domain, its missing parts supplied by reference TRBV9 and TRBJ1-3, is DSGVTQTPKHLITATGQRVTLRCSPRSGDLSVYWYQQSLDQGLQFLIQYYNGEERAKGNILERFSAQQFPDLHSELNLSSLELGDSALYFCASSRNAGGGNTIYFGEGSWLTVV.

The genes are TRBV5-1 and TRBJ2-7, with 8 nucleotides matching TRBD2. The length of the CDR3 is 15 residues. Unmatched junction bases numbered 7, after V lost 5 bases and J lost 0 bases. In germline, CDR1 is SGHRS, CDR2 YFSETQ. This CDR3 is CASREAGLGSYEQYF. DNA of the CDR3: TGCGCCAGCAGGGAAGCGGGACTAGGCTCCTACGAGCAGTACTTC. The whole variable domain, filled in from reference TRBV5-1 and TRBJ2-7, reads KAGVTQTPRYLIKTRGQQVTLSCSPISGHRSVSWYQQTPGQGLQFLFEYFSETQRNKGNFPGRFSGRQFSNSRSEMNVSTLELGDSALYLCASREAGLGSYEQYFGPGTRLTVT.

V and J are TRBV5-1 and TRBJ1-1, with D maybe TRBD1 (5 bases). CDR1 is SGHRS, CDR2 YFSETQ, per germline. The CDR3 is 13 amino acids. Trimming left V 4 bases short and J 5 bases short, with 12 bases between. CDR3 sequence (DNA): TGCGCCAGCAGCCCGGGCAGGGAAACTGAAGCTTTCTTT. Its protein is CASSPGRETEAFF.

The V and J genes are TRBV4-3 and TRBJ2-5; 7 nucleotides match TRBD1. Germline V gene lookup returns CDR1 LGHNA and CDR2 YSLEER. The CDR3 runs 15 residues. Losses at the gene ends were 4 bases for V and 5 bases for J; bases not matched to a gene: 10. As DNA, the CDR3 is TGCGCCAGCAGCCCCACCGACAGGGCTTGGGAGACCCAGTACTTC. This encodes CASSPTDRAWETQYF.

The rearrangement joins TRBV6-6 to TRBJ1-2, with TRBD1 identical over 7 bases. The germline CDR1 and CDR2 sequences are MNHNY and SVGAGI (reference sequence). The CDR3 covers 14 residues. Trimming removed 4 bases from V and 6 bases from J; junction bases left unmatched: 8. The CDR3 DNA is TGTGCCAGCAGTTCCCCGACAGGGCGGGATGGCTACACCTTC. Translated, it gives CASSSPTGRDGYTF.

The chain uses TRBV7-2 and TRBJ2-7; weak D call: TRBD2 (6 bases). The CDR3 has 15 residues. V lost 2 bases to trimming and J lost 2 bases, with 13 bases between them. Germline CDR1 SGHTA, CDR2 FQGNSA. The CDR3 loop is CASSLSGRTPYEQYF. Written as DNA, the CDR3 is TGTGCCAGCAGCTTAAGCGGGCGGACACCCTACGAGCAGTACTTC.